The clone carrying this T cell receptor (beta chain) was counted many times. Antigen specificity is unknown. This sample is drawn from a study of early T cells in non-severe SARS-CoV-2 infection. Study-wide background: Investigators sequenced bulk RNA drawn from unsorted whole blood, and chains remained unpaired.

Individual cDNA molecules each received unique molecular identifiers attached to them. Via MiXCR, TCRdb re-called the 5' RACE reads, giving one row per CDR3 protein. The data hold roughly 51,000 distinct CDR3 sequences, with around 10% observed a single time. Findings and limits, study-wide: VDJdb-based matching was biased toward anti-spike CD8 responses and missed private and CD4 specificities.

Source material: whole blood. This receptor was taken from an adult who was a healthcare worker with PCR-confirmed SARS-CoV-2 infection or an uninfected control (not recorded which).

The CDR3, as DNA: TGTGCCAGCAGCCCAGCGGTCAGGGCGTACACTGAAGCTTTCTTT. Translating it yields CASSPAVRAYTEAFF. The genes are TRBV7-6 and TRBJ1-1; maybe TRBD1 (5 bases). Germline values: CDR1 SGHVS, CDR2 FNYEAQ. V was shortened by 5 bases and J by 3 bases, with 16 bases between the two germline ends. The CDR3 is 15 amino acids.